Each of the 31 T cell receptor beta chains below was sequenced from the same sample in a study of cytomegalovirus exposure and HLA in healthy donors. Vbeta (60) and Jbeta (13) primers were used in the PCR. Profiled with immunoSEQ multiplex PCR; TCRdb holds only in-frame clones, not every one. The data contain 120,000 to 150,000 clones, roughly 80% of them seen just once; the ten biggest clones take up around 3.9%. The sequenced sample was PBMCs. These receptors all stem from a man aged 35 to 55 in good health and CMV-seropositive.

Only a few counts were recorded for this clone. CDR3 amino acids: CASSLQGQAGTDTQYF. DNA for the CDR3: TGTGCCAGCAGTTTACAGGGACAGGCTGGTACAGATACGCAGTATTTT. This rearrangement joins TRBV28 to TRBJ2-3, with 8 nucleotides matching TRBD1. The germline CDR1 and CDR2 sequences are MDHEN and SYDVKM. The CDR3 has 16 amino acids. The junction had 7 bases not matched to a gene; V was cut back by 2 bases and J by 3 bases.

The chain has TRBV18 and TRBJ1-1; D gene uncertain. The germline V and J ends were trimmed by 3 bases and 4 bases, with 12 bases remaining between them. The CDR3 loop spans 14 amino acids. Per germline, CDR1 KGHSH and CDR2 LQKENI. CDR3 DNA sequence: TGTGCCAGCTCACCCTACGAGGCCGGCACTGAAGCTTTCTTT. Translating gives CASSPYEAGTEAFF.

The gene calls are TRBV30 and TRBJ1-5; perhaps TRBD1 as D (5 bases). V lost 5 bases, J lost 3 bases, and 14 bases lay in between. The CDR3 has 14 amino acids. Germline V CDR1 and CDR2: GTSNPN, SVGIG (reference sequence). CDR3 bases: TGTGCCTGGCAGACGGGGGATGACAATCAGCCCCAGCATTTT. Translating it yields CAWQTGDDNQPQHF.

This chain connects TRBV7-9 to TRBJ2-7; D is unclear. The V end lost 2 bases, the J end lost 3 bases, and 14 bases lay between the germline ends. Germline loops: CDR1 SEHNR, CDR2 FQNEAQ (reference sequence). CDR3 size: 15 residues. The CDR3 DNA sequence: TGTGCCAGCAGCTTAACGGCCGCGGCAGACTACGAGCAGTACTTC. This gives the protein CASSLTAAADYEQYF.

This clone was detected once. The chain couples TRBV7-9 to TRBJ2-7, with 9 positions matching TRBD1. The V and J ends lost 5 bases and 5 bases, in that order; junction bases with no gene match: 10. CDR3 length: 15 amino acids. Germline V lookup: CDR1 SEHNR, CDR2 FQNEAQ (reference sequence). CDR3 residues: CASSRGQGKYDEQYF. The CDR3 DNA sequence: TGTGCCAGCAGCAGGGGACAGGGAAAGTACGACGAGCAGTACTTC.

The V gene is TRBV19, the J gene TRBJ2-7; possible D gene TRBD1, 5 bases. Trimming stripped 8 bases from V and 4 bases from J, with 18 bases between. The CDR3 spans 14 residues. Germline CDR1 and CDR2: LNHDA and SQIVND (reference sequence). Here the CDR3 reads CASSIRAGAYEQYF. Written as DNA, the CDR3 is TGTGCCAGTTCCATCAGGGCTGGAGCTTACGAGCAGTACTTC.

The rearrangement joins TRBV4-1 to TRBJ2-3; 9 bases are a match to TRBD1. The V and J ends lost 2 bases and 4 bases, in that order; junction bases with no gene match: 4. The CDR3 has 15 residues. Germline CDR1 and CDR2: MGHRA and YSYEKL. The CDR3 reads CASSQWDRAADTQYF. For the CDR3, the DNA is TGCGCCAGCAGCCAATGGGACAGGGCGGCAGATACGCAGTATTTT.

The rearrangement uses TRBV2 and TRBJ1-6; possibly TRBD1 for D (6 bases). The CDR3 covers 19 residues. Germline V gives CDR1 SNHLY, CDR2 FYNNEI. V shed 2 bases and J shed 9 bases, with 26 bases lying between them. CDR3 bases: TGTGCCAGCAGTGAATGGGTAGTGGGGGCTAACTCCTTCGGTTCACCCCTCCACTTT. Its protein is CASSEWVVGANSFGSPLHF.

The gene calls are TRBV2 and TRBJ2-1, with 10 bases identical to TRBD2. CDR1 SNHLY and CDR2 FYNNEI come from the germline V gene. CDR3 length: 14 amino acids. Trimming cost V 8 bases and J 4 bases; bases outside gene matches: 5. The CDR3 loop reads CASGISGRYNEQFF. The CDR3 coding sequence is TGTGCCAGCGGGATTAGCGGGAGGTACAATGAGCAGTTCTTC. The whole variable domain, remainder taken from reference TRBV2 and TRBJ2-1, is EPEVTQTPSHQVTQMGQEVILRCVPISNHLYFYWYRQILGQKVEFLVSFYNNEISEKSEIFDDQFSVERPDGSNFTLKIRSTKLEDSAMYFCASGISGRYNEQFFGPGTRLTVL.

The genes are TRBV15 and TRBJ2-1; TRBD2 matches 10 bases. Per the germline V gene, CDR1 is LNHNV and CDR2 is YYDKDF (reference sequence). There are 20 residues in the CDR3. V trimming: 1 base; J trimming: 4 bases; junction bases outside the gene matches: 16. The CDR3 loop reads CATSRVRAGGPGFTYNEQFF. The CDR3 region has the DNA TGTGCCACCAGCAGAGTGCGAGCGGGAGGGCCGGGTTTTACGTACAATGAGCAGTTCTTC.

This clone came up a few times. The chain combines TRBV19 with TRBJ2-1, with TRBD1 matching over 8 bases. V shed 5 bases and J 8 bases; nucleotides not matched to a gene: 5. The CDR3 is 13 amino acids. Germline V gene lookup returns CDR1 LNHDA and CDR2 SQIVND (reference sequence). CDR3: CASSQDRGYEQFF. The CDR3 DNA is TGTGCCAGTAGTCAAGACAGGGGCTATGAGCAGTTCTTC.

This chain joins TRBV5-6 and TRBJ2-7; 9 bases are shared with TRBD2. From germline, CDR1 is SGHDT and CDR2 YYEEEE. This CDR3 spans 15 amino acids. With 4 bases clipped from V and 0 bases from J, the junction kept 5 bases outside the gene matches. DNA of the CDR3: TGTGCCAGCAGCCCCCTAGCGGGGAGCTCCTACGAGCAGTACTTC. Amino acids: CASSPLAGSSYEQYF.

This clone was seen a single time. The J gene is TRBJ2-7, the V gene TRBV5-1; D unresolved. V was clipped by 0 bases and J by 2 bases, with 15 bases between them. Germline V gene sequence: CDR1 SGHRS, CDR2 YFSETQ. The CDR3 contains 16 residues. The CDR3 region is CASSLAAALPTYEQYF. The CDR3 DNA is TGCGCCAGCAGCTTGGCCGCGGCACTCCCGACCTACGAGCAGTACTTC.

This clone has just a few counts. For the CDR3, the DNA is TGTGCCAGCAGCGGAGGACAGGGCTACGAGCAGTACTTC. Its translation is CASSGGQGYEQYF. The chain carries TRBV9 and TRBJ2-5, with 8 bases that match TRBD1. The end of the DNA is better explained by TRBJ2-7, so the J call may be wrong. The CDR3 is 13 amino acids. The germline CDR1 and CDR2 sequences are SGDLS and YYNGEE.

The J gene is TRBJ2-7, the V gene TRBV10-1; possible D gene TRBD1, 6 bases. Germline V gene lookup returns CDR1 WNHNN and CDR2 SYGVQD (reference sequence). The CDR3 is made up of 13 amino acids. Trimming removed 8 bases at V and 2 bases at J, with 13 bases between. The CDR3 spells CASPPQGTYEQYF. Here the CDR3 DNA reads TGCGCCAGCCCCCCCCAGGGGACCTACGAGCAGTACTTC.

The chain links TRBV4-3 to TRBJ1-4; a weak D match, TRBD1 (6 bases). CDR1 LGHNA and CDR2 YSLEER come from the germline V gene. The V and J ends lost 1 base and 0 bases respectively, with 6 bases between them. The CDR3 spans 15 residues. The CDR3: CASSQGTATNEKLFF. The CDR3 DNA is TGCGCCAGCAGCCAAGGGACAGCAACTAATGAAAAACTGTTTTTT.

V usage is TRBV5-5 and J usage is TRBJ1-1, with 9 positions matching TRBD1. CDR3 size: 13 residues. The germline V gene has CDR1 SGHKS and CDR2 YYEKEE (reference sequence). Trimming took 5 bases from V and 4 from J; bases not matched to a gene: 3. CDR3 nucleotide sequence: TGTGCCAGCAGGGGACAGGGACCCACTGAAGCTTTCTTT. This sequence encodes CASRGQGPTEAFF.

The rearrangement uses TRBV7-6 and TRBJ2-2, with D possibly being TRBD2 (6 bases). The CDR3 sequence is 15 residues long. Germline V gene data show CDR1 as SGHVS and CDR2 as FNYEAQ. Trimming cost V 3 bases and J 5 bases, with 13 bases left between them. CDR3 nucleotide sequence: TGTGCCAGCAGCTTCTTAGGACTAAATACCGGGGAGCTGTTTTTT. It encodes CASSFLGLNTGELFF. Drawing the rest from reference TRBV7-6 and TRBJ2-2, the complete variable domain is GAGVSQSPRYKVTKRGQDVALRCDPISGHVSLYWYRQALGQGPEFLTYFNYEAQQDKSGLPNDRFSAERPEGSISTLTIQRTEQRDSAMYRCASSFLGLNTGELFFGEGSRLTVL.

The chain employs TRBV19 and TRBJ2-2; the D gene is possibly TRBD2 (5 bases). Germline V CDR1 and CDR2: LNHDA, SQIVND (reference sequence). V dropped 4 bases and J dropped 5 bases, with 11 bases sitting between them. This CDR3 has 14 residues. The CDR3 region is CASSNRGGTGELFF. CDR3 coding DNA: TGTGCCAGTAGTAATCGGGGTGGGACCGGGGAGCTGTTTTTT.

V gene TRBV30 combines with J gene TRBJ2-3; 7 bases are shared with TRBD2. The J segment lost 4 bases and the V segment lost 1 base, leaving 2 bases of the junction unmatched. Germline loops: CDR1 GTSNPN, CDR2 SVGIG (reference sequence). This CDR3 comprises 13 residues. DNA of the CDR3: TGTGCCTGGAGTGGGGCGGGGGCAGATACGCAGTATTTT. Its translation: CAWSGAGADTQYF.

This clone was seen just once. The chain uses TRBV25-1 and TRBJ1-2; TRBD1 might be the D (5 bases). Between the trimmed V and J ends, which lost 7 bases and 3 bases, there was a span of 12 bases. The CDR3 extends over 13 amino acids. Germline V gene sequence: CDR1 MGHDK, CDR2 SYGVNS. The CDR3 loop is CASTHGGHYGYTF. The CDR3 nucleotides are TGTGCCAGCACCCACGGGGGTCACTATGGCTACACCTTC.

The V call is TRBV5-1, the J call TRBJ2-2, with TRBD1 matching over 11 bases. Germline values: CDR1 SGHRS, CDR2 YFSETQ. V was pared by 4 bases and J by 7 bases, with 9 bases of the junction left unmatched. The length of the CDR3 is 16 residues. The CDR3 loop is CASSTPDRGLVGELFF. The CDR3 DNA reads TGCGCCAGCAGCACCCCGGACAGGGGGCTAGTCGGGGAGCTGTTTTTT.

The chain recombines TRBV10-3 with TRBJ2-1; 10 bases line up with TRBD2. The V gene's germline CDR1 is ENHRY and CDR2 SYGVKD. V lost 10 bases and J lost 3; bases outside the gene matches: 12. This CDR3 is 16 amino acids long. CDR3 residues: CATKLGLAAIYNEQFF. The CDR3 nucleotides are TGTGCCACCAAGCTCGGACTAGCGGCAATCTACAATGAGCAGTTCTTC.

The V and J genes are TRBV13 and TRBJ2-6, with D tentatively TRBD2 (5 bases). CDR1 is PRHDT, CDR2 FYEKMQ, per germline (reference sequence). Deletions cut 4 bases from V and 3 bases from J, with 7 bases between. This CDR3 is 14 amino acids long. The CDR3 DNA sequence: TGTGCCAGCAGCTACGGGGATGGGGCCAACGTCCTGACTTTC. This gives the protein CASSYGDGANVLTF.

In this sample, this clone turned up once. This chain connects TRBV6-1 to TRBJ1-2, with 10 bases matching TRBD1. V trimming: 5 bases; J trimming: 7 bases; junction bases outside the gene matches: 4. This CDR3 is 13 amino acids long. Germline CDR1 and CDR2: MNHNS and SASEGT. The CDR3 here is CASSRQGAIGYTF. As DNA, the CDR3 is TGTGCCAGCAGTAGACAGGGGGCGATTGGCTACACCTTC.

This clone showed up just once. The CDR3 DNA is TGTGCCAGCAGTCCCGGGACTAGAGGCTACGAGCAGTACTTC. Translating it yields CASSPGTRGYEQYF. The chain couples TRBV6-6 to TRBJ2-7, with TRBD2 identical over 8 bases. The junction had 6 bases not matched to a gene; V was cut back by 5 bases and J by 3 bases. Germline lookup yields CDR1 MNHNY and CDR2 SVGAGI (reference sequence). The CDR3 loop spans 14 amino acids.

The rearrangement uses TRBV5-4 and TRBJ2-7, with TRBD1 identical over 10 bases. CDR3 length equals 16 residues. Germline V gene sequence: CDR1 SGHNT, CDR2 YYREEE (reference sequence). V dropped 1 base and J dropped 4; count of bases not matched to a gene: 8. DNA for the CDR3: TGTGCCAGCAGCTTGTCGTCGGGACAGGGGTTTTACGAGCAGTACTTC. Translated, it gives CASSLSSGQGFYEQYF.

CDR3 amino acids: CASSTVTMSGELFF. As DNA, the CDR3 is TGTGCCAGCTCAACCGTGACTATGTCCGGGGAGCTGTTTTTT. The chain employs TRBV18 and TRBJ2-2, with D perhaps matching TRBD2 (5 bases). V was trimmed by 5 bases and J by 6 bases, leaving 13 bases between them. Germline CDR1 reads KGHSH; CDR2 reads LQKENI. The CDR3 sequence is 14 residues long.

A remark on this clone: Mismatch with germline at one junction end may stem from a read error. The J gene is TRBJ1-1, the V gene TRBV7-9; a possible D gene is TRBD1 (6 bases). The CDR3 length is 12 residues. The V gene's germline CDR1 is SEHNR and CDR2 FQNEAQ (reference sequence). The CDR3 sequence is CSSSVDRNKAFF. CDR3 coding DNA: TGTTCCAGCAGCGTTGACAGGAATAAAGCTTTCTTT.

The rearrangement joins TRBV11-1 to TRBJ2-5; 9 positions agree with TRBD1. This CDR3 comprises 16 residues. Unmatched junction bases numbered 5, after V lost 0 bases and J lost 3 bases. CDR1 is SGHAT and CDR2 is FQDESV in the germline V gene (reference sequence). The chain's CDR3 is CASSLALGQGKETQYF. In nucleotides, the CDR3 is TGTGCCAGCAGCTTAGCGTTAGGACAGGGGAAAGAGACCCAGTACTTC.

The V call is TRBV19, the J call TRBJ2-5; perhaps TRBD1 as D (5 bases). Germline assignment: CDR1 LNHDA and CDR2 SQIVND (reference sequence). The V end lost 3 bases, the J end lost 5 bases, and 10 bases lay between the germline ends. The CDR3 length is 13 residues. CDR3 nucleotides: TGTGCCAGTAGTATCATAGGGGCCGAGACCCAGTACTTC. Translating it yields CASSIIGAETQYF.